This T cell receptor beta chain is from a study of T-cell memory formation after mild COVID-19. Findings and caveats of the study: Cross-reactive memory appears to have joined, as suggested by some responding clones showing up in pre-infection memory.

TCRdb re-called the 5' RACE reads through MiXCR, storing one row per CDR3 protein. The sample lists roughly 320,000 distinct CDR3 sequences, 28% occurring once. In its sample, this clonotype was seen once. Its target is not known. The V end lost 5 bases, the J end lost 1 base, and 11 bases lay between the germline ends. The CDR3 totals 14 residues. Looked up from germline, CDR1 is SGHVS and CDR2 is FQNEAQ. The sequenced material came from PBMCs or a T cell subset sorted from them (not recorded which). The receptor comes from an adult woman who had mild COVID-19 (a few samples of this study predate the infection). Cell type and time point are not known. The V gene is TRBV7-8, the J gene TRBJ1-1; D is undetermined. The CDR3 coding sequence is TGTGCCAGCAGCCCCTTGGGAGGGAACACTGAAGCTTTCTTT. The encoded protein is CASSPLGGNTEAFF.